The text below deals with one TCR beta chain. Profiling relied on immunoSEQ multiplex PCR, and the TCRdb table lists in-frame clones only, not all of them. The repertoire includes about 130,000 clones, roughly 90% of them detected once, and approximately 9% sits in the top ten. V was shortened by 5 bases and J by 3 bases, with 13 bases between the two germline ends. The CDR3 is 15 amino acids. Germline V CDR1 and CDR2: MGHRA, YSYEKL. These data come from a study of control samples from healthy donors and cancer patients. The chain has TRBV4-1 and TRBJ2-2, with unresolved D. This receptor was obtained from a man aged 18 to 29 in good health. The sequenced sample consisted of blood. The CDR3 here is CASSAKMTDTGELFF. CDR3 DNA: TGCGCCAGCAGCGCAAAAATGACTGACACCGGGGAGCTGTTTTTT.